The 25 T cell receptor beta chains presented below share a single source sample, sequenced in a study of control samples from healthy donors and cancer patients. The method was immunoSEQ multiplex PCR; TCRdb's version includes in-frame clones alone and lacks a portion of them. The profile covers 120,000 or so clones, with 85% to 95% appearing a single time and 3.6% taken by the ten largest. What was sequenced was blood. Every receptor here comes from a young man in good health.

The genes are TRBV7-9 and TRBJ2-5, with 8 bases aligning to TRBD1. This CDR3 region has 13 residues. The germline V gene has CDR1 SEHNR and CDR2 FQNEAQ (reference sequence). After removal of 6 bases from V and 4 bases from J, the junction contained 4 bases not matched to a gene. The CDR3 nucleotides read TGTGCCAGCAGAAGTACAGGGGGAGAGACCCAGTACTTC. Translating it yields CASRSTGGETQYF.

This rearrangement joins TRBV6-1 to TRBJ2-1; D perhaps matches TRBD2 (5 bases). The length of the CDR3 is 15 residues. Between the trimmed V and J ends, which lost 2 bases and 6 bases, there was a span of 14 bases. Germline V gene lookup returns CDR1 MNHNS and CDR2 SASEGT. In DNA form, the CDR3 reads TGTGCCAGCAGTGAATCCGTGACTATCCTCAATGAGCAGTTCTTC. This encodes CASSESVTILNEQFF.

The chain carries TRBV29-1 and TRBJ2-7; TRBD1 matches at 9 bases. This CDR3 has 14 amino acids. From germline, CDR1 is SQVTM and CDR2 ANQGSEA. The ends lost 7 bases at V and 4 bases at J; junction bases unmatched: 11. This CDR3 is CSARTGTGRYEQYF. The CDR3 coding sequence is TGCAGCGCCCGAACCGGGACAGGGAGATACGAGCAGTACTTC.

In DNA form, the CDR3 reads TGCAGTGCCACGACCACCTACGAGCAGTACTTC. Translating gives CSATTTYEQYF. The V and J genes are TRBV20-1 and TRBJ2-7; no clear D gene. V lost 6 bases to trimming and J lost 2 bases, with 8 bases between them. Germline V gene sequence: CDR1 DFQATT, CDR2 SNEGSKA (reference sequence). The CDR3 loop spans 11 amino acids.

The V gene is TRBV5-6, the J gene TRBJ1-5; no firm D call. The CDR3 totals 14 residues. V was clipped by 5 bases and J by 1 base, with 10 bases between them. CDR1 is SGHDT, CDR2 YYEEEE, per germline. CDR3 DNA: TGTGCCAGCAGTTCCGGAAGAAGCAATCAGCCCCAGCATTTT. This translates into CASSSGRSNQPQHF.

The chain uses TRBV4-3 and TRBJ1-1; D is uncertain. CDR3 length: 14 residues. In germline, CDR1 is LGHNA, CDR2 YSLEER. Trimming took 0 bases from V and 5 from J, leaving 10 bases between them. The CDR3 spells CASSQDVGWTEAFF. CDR3 DNA: TGCGCCAGCAGCCAAGACGTGGGGTGGACTGAAGCTTTCTTT.

V is TRBV2 and J is TRBJ1-1; 7 nucleotides match TRBD1. Germline lookup yields CDR1 SNHLY and CDR2 FYNNEI. V was clipped by 6 bases and J by 4 bases; unmatched bases: 11. This CDR3 has 15 amino acids. For the CDR3, the DNA is TGTGCCAGCAGCCTATTTTTGACAGGGACCACTGAAGCTTTCTTT. Its protein is CASSLFLTGTTEAFF.

This chain joins TRBV27 and TRBJ2-2, with TRBD1 identical over 10 bases. Trimming removed 0 bases from V and 5 bases from J; junction bases left unmatched: 15. The CDR3 loop spans 20 amino acids. Looked up from germline, CDR1 is MNHEY and CDR2 is SMNVEV (reference sequence). Here the CDR3 reads CASSLSWFLSADRGTGELFF. CDR3 nucleotide sequence: TGTGCCAGCAGTTTATCCTGGTTTCTCTCAGCGGACAGGGGGACCGGGGAGCTGTTTTTT.

This clone was picked up one time. This rearrangement joins TRBV19 to TRBJ1-2; D gene uncertain. This CDR3 is 15 amino acids long. Germline lookup yields CDR1 LNHDA and CDR2 SQIVND (reference sequence). V was trimmed by 0 bases and J by 8 bases, leaving 16 bases between them. The CDR3 is CASSIDLWDVGGYTF. CDR3 bases: TGTGCCAGTAGTATAGATCTATGGGATGTTGGCGGCTACACCTTC.

This sequence joins TRBV11-2 and TRBJ2-7, with TRBD2 matching over 8 bases. Germline values: CDR1 SGHAT, CDR2 FQNNGV. The J segment lost 3 bases and the V segment lost 5 bases, leaving 9 bases of the junction unmatched. The CDR3 sequence is 15 residues long. The CDR3: CASSLGGAAFYEQYF. CDR3 DNA sequence: TGTGCCAGCAGCCTCGGGGGGGCTGCATTCTACGAGCAGTACTTC.

The V gene is TRBV19, the J gene TRBJ2-7; D call uncertain. V lost 3 bases and J lost 4, with 13 bases in between. This CDR3 contains 14 residues. The germline V gene has CDR1 LNHDA and CDR2 SQIVND (reference sequence). CDR3 in amino acids: CASSMTVMGYEQYF. CDR3 sequence (DNA): TGTGCCAGTAGTATGACTGTAATGGGTTACGAGCAGTACTTC.

CDR3 bases: TGTGCCAGCAGCGTGGTCGAGGGACAGGGAGGTGGCTACACCTTC. Translated, it gives CASSVVEGQGGGYTF. The genes are TRBV9 and TRBJ1-2; TRBD1 agrees at 9 bases. The CDR3 runs 15 residues. Losses at the gene ends were 2 bases for V and 7 bases for J; bases not matched to a gene: 9. The V gene's germline CDR1 is SGDLS and CDR2 YYNGEE.

The CDR3 DNA reads as TGTGCCAGCAGTTCGGGCAGGGCCCGGAATGAGCAGTTCTTC. Encoded protein: CASSSGRARNEQFF. The rearrangement uses TRBV6-2 or TRBV6-3 and TRBJ2-1, with a tentative D call TRBD1 (5 bases). Germline V gene sequence: CDR1 MNHEY, CDR2 SVGEGT. Trimming removed 4 bases at V and 7 bases at J, with 14 bases between. The CDR3 has 14 amino acids.

The V gene is TRBV18, the J gene TRBJ2-5, with D maybe TRBD1 (6 bases). Germline-derived CDR1 and CDR2 are KGHSH and LQKENI. This CDR3 is 14 amino acids long. Between the trimmed V and J ends, which lost 3 bases and 5 bases, there was a span of 13 bases. The DNA of the CDR3 is TGTGCCAGCTCACCCCGACAGGTCGGGGAGACCCAGTACTTC. It encodes CASSPRQVGETQYF. The full variable domain, completed using reference TRBV18 and TRBJ2-5, is NAGVMQNPRHLVRRRGQEARLRCSPMKGHSHVYWYRQLPEEGLKFMVYLQKENIIDESGMPKERFSAEFPKEGPSILRIQQVVRGDSAAYFCASSPRQVGETQYFGPGTRLLVL.

This sequence joins TRBV9 and TRBJ2-1, with a possible D match to TRBD2 (5 bases). This CDR3 region has 15 residues. Germline-derived CDR1 and CDR2 are SGDLS and YYNGEE. Trimming shortened V by 6 bases and J by 0 bases, and 13 bases separated the two germline ends. The DNA for the CDR3 is TGTGCCAGCACCCCCAGCGGTAGCTCCTACAATGAGCAGTTCTTC. Translating gives CASTPSGSSYNEQFF.

This clone was seen once. J is TRBJ1-1 and V is TRBV11-2; D remains ambiguous. V lost 1 base to trimming and J lost 6 bases, with 6 bases between them. The CDR3 sequence is 12 residues long. Germline V lookup: CDR1 SGHAT, CDR2 FQNNGV. CDR3 in DNA: TGTGCCAGCAGCTTAGTTGGTGCTGAAGCTTTCTTT. This codes for CASSLVGAEAFF. Full variable domain (missing parts from reference TRBV11-2 and TRBJ1-1): EAGVAQSPRYKIIEKRQSVAFWCNPISGHATLYWYQQILGQGPKLLIQFQNNGVVDDSQLPKDRFSAERLKGVDSTLKIQPAKLEDSAVYLCASSLVGAEAFFGQGTRLTVV.

The chain carries TRBV6-2 or TRBV6-3 and TRBJ2-5, with unresolved D. This CDR3 has 12 residues. The V gene's germline CDR1 is MNHEY and CDR2 SVGEGT. V lost 6 bases and J lost 5, with 10 bases in between. The CDR3 DNA reads TGTGCCAGCAGCTTAGTGTCGGAGACCCAGTACTTC. Translating it yields CASSLVSETQYF.

The rearrangement uses TRBV19 and TRBJ2-2; D is uncertain. V lost 2 bases, J lost 4 bases, and 5 bases lay in between. CDR3 length equals 13 residues. Germline CDR1 LNHDA, CDR2 SQIVND (reference sequence). In nucleotides, the CDR3 is TGTGCCAGTAGTATAATGGTCACCGGGGAGCTGTTTTTT. This gives the protein CASSIMVTGELFF.

The gene calls are TRBV18 and TRBJ1-1; D possibly corresponds to TRBD1 (5 bases). CDR3 length: 14 amino acids. Trimming pared 4 bases from V and 0 bases from J, leaving 9 bases between. CDR1 KGHSH and CDR2 LQKENI come from the germline V gene. CDR3 residues: CASSLGLVNTEAFF. CDR3 sequence (DNA): TGTGCCAGCTCACTGGGACTGGTGAACACTGAAGCTTTCTTT.

This clone came up once. The V call is TRBV5-1, the J call TRBJ2-3; D might be TRBD2 (7 bases). Trimming removed 1 base from V and 2 bases from J, with 14 bases in between. Germline V lookup: CDR1 SGHRS, CDR2 YFSETQ. The CDR3 totals 16 residues. The CDR3 is CASSLRVRGATDTQYF. DNA for the CDR3: TGCGCCAGCAGCTTGAGGGTCCGGGGGGCCACAGATACGCAGTATTTT.

This chain links TRBV4-3 with TRBJ2-1; TRBD2 matches 10 bases. The CDR3 sequence is 16 residues long. Germline CDR1 and CDR2: LGHNA and YSLEER. J was trimmed by 4 bases and V by 1 base; bases with no gene match: 4. In DNA, the CDR3 is TGCGCCAGCAGCCAAGGAATAGCGGGGGGTTACAATGAGCAGTTCTTC. Translated: CASSQGIAGGYNEQFF.

This chain's CDR3 is CASSHQRYGYTF. In DNA, the CDR3 is TGTGCCAGCAGTCACCAGCGCTATGGCTACACCTTC. The chain links TRBV6-2 or TRBV6-3 to TRBJ1-2; D not certain. Per the germline V gene, CDR1 is MNHEY and CDR2 is SVGEGT. CDR3 length: 12 amino acids. V shed 5 bases and J shed 4 bases, with 8 bases lying between them.

This chain uses TRBV5-6 with TRBJ1-4; D might be TRBD1 (5 bases). Germline CDR1 is SGHDT and CDR2 is YYEEEE. The V and J ends lost 1 base and 0 bases respectively, with 13 bases between them. The CDR3 runs to 17 residues. CDR3 nucleotides: TGTGCCAGCAGCTTGTATTCGTGGACAACAACTAATGAAAAACTGTTTTTT. Protein product: CASSLYSWTTTNEKLFF.

This chain joins TRBV7-8 and TRBJ1-1; D is undetermined. The CDR3 is 16 amino acids. V was clipped by 1 base and J by 0 bases, with 12 bases between them. CDR1 and CDR2 (germline): SGHVS, FQNEAQ. CDR3 nucleotide sequence: TGTGCCAGCAGCTTAGAAGGGATGGGCGTGAACACTGAAGCTTTCTTT. Translating gives CASSLEGMGVNTEAFF.

As to this clone: One end of the junction does not line up with germline, which may come from a read error. The genes are TRBV7-7 and TRBJ2-5, with 8 bases fitting TRBD1. This CDR3 has 15 residues. Germline assignment: CDR1 SSHAT and CDR2 FNYEAQ (reference sequence). CDR3 DNA sequence: TGTGCTAGCAGCTTAGCTGACAGGGGCGAAAAGACCCAGTACTTC. Translation: CASSLADRGEKTQYF.